The TCR beta chain under discussion was sequenced for a study of blood T cell repertoires in COVID-19. On the study more broadly: Researchers got acute and convalescent COVID-19 samples from the United States, Italy and Spain. Sample material is recorded as cDNA or gDNA derived from T cells, B-cell-depleted T cells, or PBMCs.

This clone has only one observation. Methods used by the authors: Estimation of nucleated cell counts relied on the amplification of reference gene primers. The assay was immunoSEQ multiplex PCR, and TCRdb's table has in-frame clones only and misses some. The V and J calls and clone size were taken over from that table, and D and trimming were inferred from the DNA. The table has about 160,000 clones, about 85% seen once. Sequencing used peripheral blood. The source is a woman in her sixties with active or convalescent COVID-19.

The CDR3 spells CASSSEADTQYF. CDR3 DNA: TGTGCCAGCAGTTCCGAGGCAGATACGCAGTATTTT. The rearrangement links TRBV6-2 or TRBV6-3 to TRBJ2-3, with D uncertain. V gave up 4 bases and J gave up 4 bases, with 6 bases separating them. Germline loops: CDR1 MNHEY, CDR2 SVGEGT. This CDR3 has 12 residues.